The present T cell receptor (beta chain) was sequenced within a study of blood T cell repertoires in COVID-19. Germline trimming cut 5 bases from V and 2 bases from J; bases unmatched to any gene: 8. The CDR3 runs to 16 residues. Germline-derived CDR1 and CDR2 are MDHEN and SYDVKM. This clone was counted between two and nine times. The method was immunoSEQ multiplex PCR; TCRdb's version includes in-frame clones alone and lacks a portion of them. The data show over 250,000 clones, with approximately 78% seen just once and more than 4% held by the top ten. This clonotype originated in a man aged 40-55 years who had been exposed to COVID-19. Sequencing was performed on PBMCs or T cells enriched from blood (not recorded which). V gene TRBV28 combines with J gene TRBJ2-1; 8 nucleotides line up with TRBD2. This CDR3 reads CASSPGGLGTYNEQFF. Written as DNA, the CDR3 is TGTGCCAGCAGTCCGGGGGGACTAGGGACCTACAATGAGCAGTTCTTC.